Below, 22 T cell receptor beta chains from the same sample are listed, as sequenced in a study of beta chain features in type 1 diabetes. Expressed TCRB transcripts were sequenced after all isolated RNA was converted to cDNA. Profiling relied on immunoSEQ multiplex PCR, and the TCRdb table lists in-frame clones only, not all of them. Of 900,000 or so clones in the sample, around a sixth were seen once. The material sequenced was naive CD4+ T cells from blood. The origin of the receptors is a woman aged 18 to 35 in good health.

The gene calls are TRBV15 and TRBJ2-3; D tentatively reads TRBD1 or TRBD2 (6 bases each). Germline V gene data show CDR1 as LNHNV and CDR2 as YYDKDF (reference sequence). The CDR3 has 15 amino acids. Trimming left V 2 bases short and J 4 bases short, with 13 bases between. CDR3 DNA sequence: TGTGCCACCAGCAGAAACAGGGAGGCGGCAGATACGCAGTATTTT. Translated, it gives CATSRNREAADTQYF. Full variable domain (outside the CDR3, taken from reference TRBV15 and TRBJ2-3): DAMVIQNPRYQVTQFGKPVTLSCSQTLNHNVMYWYQQKSSQAPKLLFHYYDKDFNNEADTPDNFQSRRPNTSFCFLDIRSPGLGDTAMYLCATSRNREAADTQYFGPGTRLTVL.

This clone was detected a few times. The V call is TRBV29-1, the J call TRBJ1-2; 10 bases agree with TRBD1. This CDR3 has 11 amino acids. Germline CDR1 and CDR2: SQVTM and ANQGSEA. J gave up 8 bases and V 6 bases, and 3 bases lay outside the gene matches. CDR3 protein: CSVTGGGGYTF. CDR3 in DNA: TGCAGCGTGACAGGGGGCGGCGGCTACACCTTC.

The genes are TRBV4-2 and TRBJ1-3; D gene uncertain. V lost 0 bases, J lost 4 bases, and 7 bases lay in between. Germline V gene data show CDR1 as LGHNA and CDR2 as YNFKEQ. The CDR3 spans 14 residues. The CDR3 reads CASSQEGRGNTIYF. The CDR3 bases are TGTGCCAGCAGCCAAGAGGGAAGGGGAAACACCATATATTTT.

This clone was seen a handful of times. The chain couples TRBV6-5 to TRBJ1-2; 7 bases match TRBD1. The CDR3 is 14 residues long. Germline V lookup: CDR1 MNHEY, CDR2 SVGAGI. J gave up 3 bases and V 6 bases, and 7 bases lay outside the gene matches. The CDR3 DNA is TGTGCCAGCAGACGACAGGGATACGACTATGGCTACACCTTC. Amino acids: CASRRQGYDYGYTF.

The chain carries TRBV6-5 and TRBJ2-5; possibly TRBD1 for D (6 bases). The CDR3 has 14 residues. Trimming took off 2 bases at V and 7 bases at J, with 14 bases between the two ends. The germline gives CDR1 MNHEY, CDR2 SVGAGI. The CDR3 sequence is CASSYPRLGGTQYF. The DNA for the CDR3 is TGTGCCAGCAGTTACCCCCGTCTAGGGGGGACCCAGTACTTC.

This clone has a handful of counts. V usage is TRBV7-3 and J usage is TRBJ2-1, with TRBD2 matching over 9 bases. Per the germline V gene, CDR1 is SGHTA and CDR2 is FQGTGA. This CDR3 region has 15 residues. V was clipped by 2 bases and J by 6 bases; unmatched bases: 5. The CDR3 loop reads CASSLGGRASNEQFF. The CDR3 DNA follows: TGTGCCAGCAGCTTAGGCGGGAGGGCCTCCAATGAGCAGTTCTTC. The variable domain in full, completed from reference TRBV7-3 and TRBJ2-1, reads GAGVSQTPSNKVTEKGKYVELRCDPISGHTALYWYRQSLGQGPEFLIYFQGTGAADDSGLPNDRFFAVRPEGSVSTLKIQRTERGDSAVYLCASSLGGRASNEQFFGPGTRLTVL.

The chain has TRBV5-1 and TRBJ2-1, with a possible D match to TRBD2 (5 bases). The germline V gene has CDR1 SGHRS and CDR2 YFSETQ. Trimming cost V 3 bases and J 1 base, with 11 bases left between them. There are 15 residues in the CDR3. CDR3 nucleotide sequence: TGCGCCAGCAGCTCGACCGGGATTTCCTACAATGAGCAGTTCTTC. This encodes CASSSTGISYNEQFF.

The chain employs TRBV2 and TRBJ2-6, with TRBD1 matching over 12 bases. J gave up 4 bases and V 10 bases, and 8 bases lay outside the gene matches. CDR3 length: 16 amino acids. CDR1 is SNHLY and CDR2 is FYNNEI in the germline V gene. CDR3: CAIGGQGAAGANVLTF. The CDR3 DNA reads TGTGCCATCGGGGGACAGGGGGCTGCCGGGGCCAACGTCCTGACTTTC.

The chain combines TRBV4-2 with TRBJ2-3; 7 positions match TRBD2. There are 18 residues in the CDR3. Losses at the gene ends were 1 base for V and 0 bases for J; bases not matched to a gene: 10. Germline CDR1 and CDR2: LGHNA and YNFKEQ. The chain's CDR3 is CASSQADRLAGSTDTQYF. CDR3 in DNA: TGTGCCAGCAGCCAAGCAGACCGACTAGCTGGTAGCACAGATACGCAGTATTTT.

This clone showed up just a few times. This chain uses TRBV2 with TRBJ1-1; D call uncertain. This CDR3 region has 13 residues. The germline gives CDR1 SNHLY, CDR2 FYNNEI. The V end lost 2 bases, the J end lost 7 bases, and 11 bases lay between the germline ends. CDR3 amino acids: CASSESTWVEAFF. The CDR3 region has the DNA TGTGCCAGCAGTGAATCGACTTGGGTTGAAGCTTTCTTT.

This clone was detected only a few times. Other DNA sequences within the sample encode an identical CDR3. V usage is TRBV28 and J usage is TRBJ2-2, with 8 bases aligning to TRBD2. Per the germline V gene, CDR1 is MDHEN and CDR2 is SYDVKM. J lost 5 bases, V lost 4 bases, and 6 bases had no gene match. CDR3 length: 15 amino acids. The CDR3 region is CASSSAGEGTGELFF. As DNA, the CDR3 is TGTGCCAGCAGTTCAGCGGGAGAGGGTACCGGGGAGCTGTTTTTT.

This clone has more than one count but fewer than ten. The CDR3 DNA reads as TGTGCCAGCAGCTTATGGCGGGGACGGGGCACTGAAGCTTTCTTT. Encoded protein: CASSLWRGRGTEAFF. The chain recombines TRBV7-2 with TRBJ1-1, with D possibly being TRBD1 (5 bases). Germline V gene sequence: CDR1 SGHTA, CDR2 FQGNSA. There are 15 residues in the CDR3. V was clipped by 2 bases and J by 4 bases, with 14 bases between them.

The chain has TRBV28 and TRBJ2-7, with 10 nucleotides matching TRBD2. Germline V CDR1 and CDR2: MDHEN, SYDVKM. V was clipped by 5 bases and J by 7 bases; unmatched bases: 11. There are 15 residues in the CDR3. The CDR3 protein is CASSGMSGRAREQYF. The CDR3 region has the DNA TGTGCCAGCAGTGGGATGAGCGGGAGGGCCCGGGAGCAGTACTTC.

CDR3 amino acids: CASASGGYGTQYF. The CDR3 DNA sequence: TGTGCCAGCGCCTCAGGGGGATATGGGACCCAGTACTTC. V and J are TRBV28 and TRBJ2-5; 7 bases map to TRBD1. Germline CDR1 is MDHEN and CDR2 is SYDVKM. V was clipped by 8 bases and J by 7 bases; unmatched bases: 10. The CDR3 loop spans 13 amino acids.

The V and J genes are TRBV7-3 and TRBJ2-2; TRBD1 might be the D (6 bases). The CDR3 extends over 16 amino acids. Deletions cut 4 bases from V and 0 bases from J, with 12 bases between. CDR1 is SGHTA and CDR2 is FQGTGA in the germline V gene. The CDR3: CASSSQGQTNTGELFF. CDR3 sequence (DNA): TGTGCCAGCAGCTCCCAGGGACAAACGAACACCGGGGAGCTGTTTTTT.

The chain links TRBV7-8 to TRBJ2-1; 13 nucleotides agree with TRBD2. With 5 bases clipped from V and 0 bases from J, the junction kept 4 bases outside the gene matches. This CDR3 region has 17 residues. CDR1 is SGHVS and CDR2 is FQNEAQ in the germline V gene. The chain's CDR3 is CASSQRLAGGSYNEQFF. The CDR3 DNA is TGTGCCAGCAGCCAACGACTAGCGGGAGGCTCCTACAATGAGCAGTTCTTC.

The CDR3 DNA is TGTGCCAGCAGTTCCCAGCCGACAGGGAAAACCTACAATGAGCAGTTCTTC. It specifies CASSSQPTGKTYNEQFF. The chain carries TRBV27 and TRBJ2-1, with 7 nucleotides matching TRBD1. With V trimmed by 4 bases and J by 2 bases, 11 bases remained unmatched. The CDR3 is 17 amino acids. Germline CDR1 MNHEY, CDR2 SMNVEV (reference sequence).

This clone was counted between two and nine times. The chain is built from TRBV18 and TRBJ1-2; weak D call: TRBD1 (6 bases). This CDR3 is 14 amino acids long. Germline lookup yields CDR1 KGHSH and CDR2 LQKENI. V dropped 5 bases and J dropped 3 bases, with 13 bases sitting between them. In DNA, the CDR3 is TGTGCCAGCTCAAACAGGGAGCTTTACTATGGCTACACCTTC. Translating gives CASSNRELYYGYTF.

This clone has a handful of counts. The chain recombines TRBV28 with TRBJ1-6; the D is unclear. V lost 5 bases to trimming and J lost 14 bases, with 13 bases between them. The CDR3 is made up of 12 amino acids. Germline V CDR1 and CDR2: MDHEN, SYDVKM. This chain's CDR3 is CASSPSLAALHF. For the CDR3, the DNA is TGTGCCAGCAGTCCCTCTCTCGCGGCCCTCCACTTT.

This clone was seen a handful of times. Other DNA variants within this sample encode the same CDR3. CDR3: CASSLEGSYNEQFF. The CDR3 DNA sequence: TGTGCCAGCAGCTTGGAGGGCTCCTACAATGAGCAGTTCTTC. The chain has TRBV5-4 and TRBJ2-1; no definite D call. The CDR3 length is 14 residues. The V gene's germline CDR1 is SGHNT and CDR2 YYREEE (reference sequence). Trimming removed 0 bases from V and 0 bases from J, with 4 bases in between.

This clone was seen just once. J is TRBJ2-2 and V is TRBV6-6; D tentatively reads TRBD1 or TRBD2 (6 bases each). V was trimmed by 8 bases and J by 7 bases, leaving 17 bases between them. Looked up from germline, CDR1 is MNHNY and CDR2 is SVGAGI (reference sequence). This CDR3 has 14 amino acids. The CDR3 loop reads CASVPRGPRGELFF. The CDR3, as DNA: TGTGCCAGCGTCCCCCGGGGGCCGCGCGGGGAGCTGTTTTTT.

The chain couples TRBV27 to TRBJ1-2; D is uncertain. This CDR3 spans 14 amino acids. The V gene lost 5 bases and the J gene lost 0 bases, with 10 bases spanning the gap. The germline V gene encodes CDR1 MNHEY and CDR2 SMNVEV (reference sequence). CDR3 region: CASSPPSSNYGYTF. The CDR3 nucleotides read TGTGCCAGCAGTCCCCCTTCTTCTAACTATGGCTACACCTTC.